The 20 T cell receptor beta chains below all came from one sample that was sequenced in a study of vaccination and CD4 T cells after COVID-19. The Oncomine TCR Beta short-read assay sequenced DNA from cultured CD4+ T cells. In this case, cultured CD4+ T cells provided the extracted genomic DNA. Each CDR3 protein gets one entry after TCRdb re-called the PCR reads with MiXCR. Of around 6,900 distinct CDR3 sequences in the sample, around 35% were seen once. Treatment denoted: approximately nine-day PBMC culture with coronavirus spike peptide pools or control peptides (ViraFEST assay). Collection of the unexposed donor's CD4+ T cells took place before the COVID-19 pandemic (2011-2018). The antigens these receptors bind are not known. The specimen sequenced was CD4+ T cells from blood, cultured in vitro. These receptor sequences come from a human donor in good health.

In this sample, this clonotype turned up a few times. V is TRBV20-1 and J is TRBJ2-5; TRBD2 matches at 8 bases. This CDR3 spans 14 amino acids. The ends lost 0 bases at V and 4 bases at J; junction bases unmatched: 4. Looked up from germline, CDR1 is DFQATT and CDR2 is SNEGSKA (reference sequence). The CDR3 DNA reads as TGCAGTGCTAGAGATAGTCTAGCGGGAGAGACCCAGTACTTC. This sequence encodes CSARDSLAGETQYF.

This sequence joins TRBV20-1 and TRBJ1-4; perhaps TRBD1 as D (5 bases). Deletions cut 4 bases from V and 8 bases from J, with 11 bases between. Germline V CDR1 and CDR2: DFQATT, SNEGSKA (reference sequence). The CDR3 length is 12 residues. DNA of the CDR3: TGCAGTGCTACCAGGGACGGGGAAAAACTGTTTTTT. Its protein is CSATRDGEKLFF.

The table lists this clonotype with a few counts. The chain recombines TRBV20-1 with TRBJ2-5, with TRBD2 matching over 9 bases. CDR3 length: 12 residues. The germline gives CDR1 DFQATT, CDR2 SNEGSKA (reference sequence). V dropped 6 bases and J dropped 5; count of bases not matched to a gene: 4. The CDR3 DNA is TGCAGTGCGACTAGCGGTGGGGAGACCCAGTACTTC. Residues: CSATSGGETQYF.

This clonotype was observed a handful of times. V usage is TRBV5-1 and J usage is TRBJ1-2; 11 bases map to TRBD1. J gave up 1 base and V 4 bases, and 3 bases lay outside the gene matches. This CDR3 has 15 amino acids. The germline gives CDR1 SGHRS, CDR2 YFSETQ. The CDR3 DNA reads TGCGCCAGCAGCCAGGGACAGGGGGTTAACTATGGCTACACCTTC. It is translated as CASSQGQGVNYGYTF. The full variable domain, its missing parts supplied by reference TRBV5-1 and TRBJ1-2, is KAGVTQTPRYLIKTRGQQVTLSCSPISGHRSVSWYQQTPGQGLQFLFEYFSETQRNKGNFPGRFSGRQFSNSRSEMNVSTLELGDSALYLCASSQGQGVNYGYTFGSGTRLTVV.

This sequence joins TRBV7-8 and TRBJ2-4; tentatively, D is TRBD1 or TRBD2 (5 bases each). Germline assignment: CDR1 SGHVS and CDR2 FQNEAQ. The CDR3 runs to 14 residues. Trimming cost V 1 base and J 5 bases, with 9 bases left between them. This CDR3 is CASSLDRGQNIQYF. CDR3 sequence (DNA): TGTGCCAGCAGCTTAGACCGGGGCCAAAACATTCAGTACTTC.

The chain employs TRBV2 and TRBJ1-1, with D possibly matching TRBD1 (6 bases). Trimming shortened V by 6 bases and J by 0 bases, and 8 bases separated the two germline ends. Germline V lookup: CDR1 SNHLY, CDR2 FYNNEI. This CDR3 is built from 13 residues. CDR3 nucleotides: TGTGCCAGCAGGGACAGTTTGAACACTGAAGCTTTCTTT. Translating it yields CASRDSLNTEAFF.

This clonotype was detected only a few times. V and J are TRBV28 and TRBJ1-1; D remains ambiguous. V dropped 2 bases and J dropped 5 bases, with 12 bases sitting between them. The germline V gene encodes CDR1 MDHEN and CDR2 SYDVKM. The CDR3 is 14 residues long. The CDR3 loop is CASSLVGGRTEAFF. The CDR3, as DNA: TGTGCCAGCAGTTTAGTAGGAGGGAGAACTGAAGCTTTCTTT.

The table lists this clonotype with a few counts. This chain's CDR3 is CSARDSGRAGNYEQYF. For the CDR3, the DNA is TGCAGTGCTAGGGATAGCGGGAGGGCCGGGAATTACGAGCAGTACTTC. The rearrangement uses TRBV20-1 and TRBJ2-7; 11 bases agree with TRBD2. J gave up 4 bases and V 3 bases, and 11 bases lay outside the gene matches. The CDR3 runs to 16 residues. Per germline, CDR1 DFQATT and CDR2 SNEGSKA (reference sequence).

The sample holds a few counts of this clonotype. The chain joins TRBV28 to TRBJ1-5; D ambiguous. The CDR3 loop spans 13 amino acids. With 4 bases removed from V and 10 bases from J, the gap between germline ends came to 14 bases. CDR1 is MDHEN and CDR2 is SYDVKM in the germline V gene. Written as DNA, the CDR3 is TGTGCCAGCAGTTCTGCGGACCGAACCCCCCAGCATTTT. The encoded protein is CASSSADRTPQHF.

The table lists this clonotype with a few counts. The V call is TRBV7-9, the J call TRBJ2-7; D is undetermined. V shed 10 bases and J shed 6 bases, with 22 bases lying between them. CDR1 is SEHNR and CDR2 is FQNEAQ in the germline V gene (reference sequence). The CDR3 sequence is 14 residues long. For the CDR3, the DNA is TGTGCCAACACCAGCAGGAAGGCTTTGGGCGAGCAGTACTTC. Translated: CANTSRKALGEQYF.

This clonotype came up a few times. The rearrangement uses TRBV29-1 and TRBJ2-3; TRBD1 aligns across 9 bases. Germline lookup yields CDR1 SQVTM and CDR2 ANQGSEA. The CDR3 runs 18 residues. The junction had 14 bases not matched to a gene; V was cut back by 0 bases and J by 4 bases. DNA of the CDR3: TGCAGCGTTGAAGATCTTCAAGTACAGGGGGCCTTGCCAGATACGCAGTATTTT. Amino acid sequence: CSVEDLQVQGALPDTQYF.

The rearrangement joins TRBV20-1 to TRBJ2-3, with TRBD1 as a possible D gene (6 bases). Germline V gene data show CDR1 as DFQATT and CDR2 as SNEGSKA (reference sequence). The length of the CDR3 is 13 residues. V dropped 4 bases and J dropped 0 bases, with 8 bases sitting between them. The CDR3 protein is CSAKTGSTDTQYF. CDR3 DNA: TGCAGTGCTAAGACAGGCAGCACAGATACGCAGTATTTT.

This clonotype appeared a few times. The chain carries TRBV30 and TRBJ1-1; no firm D call. Germline CDR1 GTSNPN, CDR2 SVGIG (reference sequence). CDR3 length: 14 amino acids. Trimming took 3 bases from V and 0 from J, leaving 11 bases between them. The CDR3 is CAWSRSLVNTEAFF. The CDR3 DNA reads as TGTGCCTGGAGCCGCTCGCTGGTGAACACTGAAGCTTTCTTT.

This clonotype was seen only a few times. The rearrangement joins TRBV7-2 to TRBJ1-2; the D is unclear. CDR1 SGHTA and CDR2 FQGNSA come from the germline V gene. V lost 1 base and J lost 3, with 9 bases in between. The CDR3 covers 14 residues. Here the CDR3 DNA reads TGTGCCAGCAGCTTAGACAATGGGGACTATGGCTACACCTTC. As protein: CASSLDNGDYGYTF.

The rearrangement joins TRBV19 to TRBJ2-5; D remains ambiguous. Trimming shortened V by 0 bases and J by 5 bases, and 13 bases separated the two germline ends. From germline, CDR1 is LNHDA and CDR2 SQIVND (reference sequence). This CDR3 region has 15 residues. CDR3: CASSIEGIQGETQYF. CDR3 nucleotides: TGTGCCAGTAGTATAGAAGGGATACAAGGGGAGACCCAGTACTTC.

V gene TRBV6-1 combines with J gene TRBJ1-2; maybe TRBD1 (6 bases). Per the germline V gene, CDR1 is MNHNS and CDR2 is SASEGT. The ends were cut back, 5 bases at V and 4 bases at J, with 14 bases in the middle. The CDR3 spans 14 residues. CDR3 sequence (DNA): TGTGCCAGCAGTATTGGGGGGGCCTTCTATGGCTACACCTTC. Amino acids: CASSIGGAFYGYTF.

This rearrangement joins TRBV7-2 to TRBJ1-6; no firm D call. Germline CDR1 reads SGHTA; CDR2 reads FQGNSA. CDR3 length: 14 amino acids. Trimming pared 7 bases from V and 6 bases from J, leaving 13 bases between. CDR3 nucleotides: TGTGCCAGCACCTCACGGGGAACTAATTCACCCCTCCACTTT. Its protein is CASTSRGTNSPLHF.

Judged by abundance, this clonotype is medium-sized. The chain uses TRBV7-3 and TRBJ1-1, with D perhaps TRBD1 (5 bases). CDR1 is SGHTA and CDR2 is FQGTGA in the germline V gene. Trimming left V 2 bases short and J 6 bases short, with 13 bases between. The CDR3 sequence is 14 residues long. The CDR3 nucleotides read TGTGCCAGCAGCTTACAGGGCCAAGGCGCTGAAGCTTTCTTT. Encoded protein: CASSLQGQGAEAFF.

The V call is TRBV6-5, the J call TRBJ2-3; the D gene is possibly TRBD1 (6 bases). V was pared by 2 bases and J by 1 base, with 13 bases between. This CDR3 has 16 amino acids. Germline CDR1 reads MNHEY; CDR2 reads SVGAGI. Here the CDR3 DNA reads TGTGCCAGCAGTTACCAAACAGGGTTAGGCACAGATACGCAGTATTTT. It yields the protein CASSYQTGLGTDTQYF.

The CDR3: CASSHSSDTQYF. For the CDR3, the DNA is TGTGCCAGCAGTCACTCCTCAGATACGCAGTATTTT. The J gene is TRBJ2-3, the V gene TRBV7-9; D not certain. The germline gives CDR1 SEHNR, CDR2 FQNEAQ (reference sequence). V was pared by 6 bases and J by 4 bases, with 8 bases between. This CDR3 spans 12 amino acids.